This T cell receptor beta chain was identified in a study of blood T cells in healthy people across ages. Study observations and caveats: Those diversity estimates obtained from one million T cells were thought to be underestimates.

A single count supports this clonotype. The antigen remains unidentified. The second PCR ran 7 to 11 cycles with a sample-barcoded 5' primer and J-beta primers. TCRdb reprocessed the 5' RACE reads with MiXCR, giving one entry per CDR3 protein. Of roughly 1,800,000 distinct CDR3 sequences listed, 49% were seen once; the top ten hold approximately 2.1%. Sample: blood. The sequence came from a woman aged 40 to 50 in good health.

The CDR3 loop is CASSLTTGGITEAFF. CDR3 nucleotides: TGTGCCAGCAGCCTCACGACAGGGGGCATCACTGAAGCTTTCTTT. This rearrangement joins TRBV7-2 to TRBJ1-1; TRBD1 agrees at 10 bases. The V gene's germline CDR1 is SGHTA and CDR2 FQGNSA. The CDR3 consists of 15 residues. Trimming took 5 bases from V and 4 from J; bases not matched to a gene: 7.